The 19 T cell receptor beta chains listed next were all sequenced from one sample in a study of CD8 T cells in ankylosing spondylitis. TCRdb re-called the 5' RACE reads with MiXCR, one entry per CDR3 protein. The sample shows 180,000 or so distinct CDR3 sequences, approximately 10% of them seen only once. The specimen was blood, either unsorted or a sorted T cell fraction (not recorded which). The receptors stem from a male donor with ankylosing spondylitis or in good health (not recorded which).

This sequence joins TRBV29-1 and TRBJ2-3; 8 bases agree with TRBD2. V lost 0 bases, J lost 4 bases, and 9 bases stayed unmatched. Germline V gene data show CDR1 as SQVTM and CDR2 as ANQGSEA. CDR3 length equals 16 residues. CDR3 sequence: CSVEDRTSRSPDTQYF. DNA for the CDR3: TGCAGCGTTGAAGATCGGACTAGCCGGTCCCCAGATACGCAGTATTTT.

The CDR3 coding sequence is TGTGCCAGCAGCCCAGGGGGCTGGAGCAACAATGAGCAGTTCTTC. This codes for CASSPGGWSNNEQFF. This sequence joins TRBV7-9 and TRBJ2-1; 8 bases line up with TRBD1. This CDR3 region has 15 residues. The junction had 8 bases not matched to a gene; V was cut back by 5 bases and J by 5 bases. Germline CDR1 reads SEHNR; CDR2 reads FQNEAQ (reference sequence).

This clonotype has a handful of counts. V is TRBV5-1 and J is TRBJ1-5, with TRBD1 as a possible D gene (5 bases). V lost 0 bases and J lost 7, with 14 bases in between. The CDR3 has 15 amino acids. The germline V gene has CDR1 SGHRS and CDR2 YFSETQ. DNA of the CDR3: TGCGCCAGCAGCTTGGAAGGGCAGGGAGACCAGCCCCAGCATTTT. Its protein product is CASSLEGQGDQPQHF.

This clonotype has ten or more counts. The chain carries TRBV10-1 and TRBJ1-1; 7 positions agree with TRBD1. The CDR3 is 15 amino acids. CDR1 WNHNN and CDR2 SYGVQD come from the germline V gene (reference sequence). With V trimmed by 2 bases and J by 2 bases, 5 bases remained unmatched. Here the CDR3 reads CASSEGQAINTEAFF. The CDR3 bases are TGCGCCAGCAGTGAGGGACAGGCGATCAACACTGAAGCTTTCTTT.

V is TRBV6-5 and J is TRBJ2-1, with 9 positions matching TRBD2. CDR1 is MNHEY, CDR2 SVGAGI, per germline. The CDR3 sequence is 16 residues long. The V and J ends lost 2 bases and 6 bases, in that order; junction bases with no gene match: 8. The CDR3 DNA is TGTGCCAGCAGTTACCTAGGTAGCGGGGGCCGCAATGAGCAGTTCTTC. Its translation is CASSYLGSGGRNEQFF.

The rearrangement links TRBV5-1 to TRBJ2-7; 8 bases match TRBD1. Germline V gene lookup returns CDR1 SGHRS and CDR2 YFSETQ. CDR3 length equals 15 residues. The V and J ends lost 0 bases and 0 bases, in that order; junction bases with no gene match: 2. The CDR3 here is CASSLGTGSSYEQYF. The CDR3, as DNA: TGCGCCAGCAGCTTGGGGACAGGGAGCTCCTACGAGCAGTACTTC.

This clonotype turned up a few times. The gene calls are TRBV12-3 or TRBV12-4 and TRBJ2-2; D is unresolved. This CDR3 has 13 amino acids. Trimming pared 6 bases from V and 1 base from J, leaving 6 bases between. The DNA of the CDR3 is TGTGCCAGCAGGCTTAGGAACACCGGGGAGCTGTTTTTT. This codes for CASRLRNTGELFF.

V and J are TRBV4-1 and TRBJ1-4; 10 bases are shared with TRBD1. The germline V gene encodes CDR1 MGHRA and CDR2 YSYEKL. With V trimmed by 0 bases and J by 5 bases, 18 bases remained unmatched. The CDR3 is made up of 21 amino acids. For the CDR3, the DNA is TGCGCCAGCAGCCAAGACCAAAATCGGACAGGGGGAGGGGGAAACAATGAAAAACTGTTTTTT. This gives the protein CASSQDQNRTGGGGNNEKLFF.

This clonotype occurred many times. This chain links TRBV15 with TRBJ2-2, with no clear D. With 2 bases removed from V and 5 bases from J, the gap between germline ends came to 9 bases. From germline, CDR1 is LNHNV and CDR2 YYDKDF (reference sequence). The CDR3 is 14 amino acids. The CDR3: CATSRSYATGELFF. DNA for the CDR3: TGTGCCACCAGCAGATCGTACGCGACCGGGGAGCTGTTTTTT.

The V gene is TRBV28, the J gene TRBJ2-7, with D possibly being TRBD2 (6 bases). The ends were cut back, 5 bases at V and 5 bases at J, with 16 bases in the middle. The CDR3 spans 14 residues. Germline CDR1 is MDHEN and CDR2 is SYDVKM. In nucleotides, the CDR3 is TGTGCCAGCAGTGTCATAGCCGGAGGGAACGAGCAGTACTTC. It specifies CASSVIAGGNEQYF.

This clonotype has just a few counts. The chain has TRBV20-1 and TRBJ2-3; 12 bases align to TRBD2. There are 14 residues in the CDR3. Per germline, CDR1 DFQATT and CDR2 SNEGSKA (reference sequence). V lost 3 bases to trimming and J lost 7 bases; unmatched junction nucleotides: 5. The CDR3: CSASRLAGVNTQYF. For the CDR3, the DNA is TGCAGTGCTAGCCGACTAGCGGGGGTTAATACGCAGTATTTT.

A few counts support this clonotype. V gene TRBV30 combines with J gene TRBJ2-3; D not resolved. The CDR3 runs to 13 residues. CDR1 and CDR2 from the germline V gene are GTSNPN and SVGIG (reference sequence). V was cut by 1 base and J by 3 bases, with 8 bases left in between. The DNA of the CDR3 is TGTGCCTGGAGTGAGCCCGGAACAGATACGCAGTATTTT. Amino acids: CAWSEPGTDTQYF.

This clonotype was detected only once. V is TRBV29-1 and J is TRBJ2-7; a possible D gene is TRBD2 (6 bases). Trimming pared 1 base from V and 5 bases from J, leaving 12 bases between. The length of the CDR3 is 13 residues. Germline V gene lookup returns CDR1 SQVTM and CDR2 ANQGSEA. The CDR3 reads CSVEGLGVHEQYF. The DNA for the CDR3 is TGCAGCGTTGAAGGACTAGGAGTCCACGAGCAGTACTTC.

This clonotype was picked up a small number of times. The chain carries TRBV12-3 or TRBV12-4 and TRBJ2-2; TRBD1 or TRBD2 may be the D gene (6 bases each). This CDR3 spans 16 amino acids. The ends were cut back, 3 bases at V and 3 bases at J, with 14 bases in the middle. The CDR3 region is CASSLVGGGYTGELFF. In nucleotides, the CDR3 is TGTGCCAGCAGTTTGGTGGGGGGCGGGTACACCGGGGAGCTGTTTTTT.

The CDR3 loop is CASMEATDTQYF. In DNA, the CDR3 is TGCGCCAGCATGGAGGCCACAGATACGCAGTATTTT. The chain links TRBV5-1 to TRBJ2-3; weak D call: TRBD2 (5 bases). Trimming shortened V by 6 bases and J by 2 bases, and 7 bases separated the two germline ends. Germline loops: CDR1 SGHRS, CDR2 YFSETQ. There are 12 residues in the CDR3. Filled out from reference TRBV5-1 and TRBJ2-3, the complete variable domain reads KAGVTQTPRYLIKTRGQQVTLSCSPISGHRSVSWYQQTPGQGLQFLFEYFSETQRNKGNFPGRFSGRQFSNSRSEMNVSTLELGDSALYLCASMEATDTQYFGPGTRLTVL.

This sequence joins TRBV6-2 or TRBV6-3 and TRBJ2-7, with a weak D call TRBD1 (6 bases). The CDR3 covers 15 residues. Per the germline V gene, CDR1 is MNHEY and CDR2 is SVGEGT. V dropped 7 bases and J dropped 0 bases, with 16 bases sitting between them. The CDR3 spells CASNGAGVSSYEQYF. The DNA of the CDR3 is TGTGCCAGCAACGGAGCAGGGGTCTCCTCCTACGAGCAGTACTTC.

There are many counts of this clonotype. The chain has TRBV6-2 or TRBV6-3 and TRBJ1-5, with TRBD1 matching over 10 bases. Germline V lookup: CDR1 MNHEY, CDR2 SVGEGT. This CDR3 is built from 16 residues. V shed 5 bases and J 5 bases; nucleotides not matched to a gene: 9. The CDR3 loop reads CASSLRTGGSDQPQHF. The CDR3 nucleotides read TGTGCCAGCAGTCTTCGGACAGGGGGGTCCGATCAGCCCCAGCATTTT.

This chain links TRBV29-1 with TRBJ2-5, with D possibly matching TRBD2 (6 bases). The CDR3 spans 12 residues. V gave up 4 bases and J gave up 4 bases, with 10 bases separating them. Germline lookup yields CDR1 SQVTM and CDR2 ANQGSEA. The CDR3 bases are TGCAGCGTTGGTGGGCGGGGAGAGACCCAGTACTTC. Protein product: CSVGGRGETQYF.

This clonotype was observed at least ten times. V gene TRBV12-3 or TRBV12-4 combines with J gene TRBJ2-3; D gene unclear. The CDR3 has 15 residues. V was pared by 6 bases and J by 0 bases, with 13 bases between. CDR3 loop: CASSPTITSTDTQYF. Here the CDR3 DNA reads TGTGCCAGCAGCCCGACAATTACTAGCACAGATACGCAGTATTTT.